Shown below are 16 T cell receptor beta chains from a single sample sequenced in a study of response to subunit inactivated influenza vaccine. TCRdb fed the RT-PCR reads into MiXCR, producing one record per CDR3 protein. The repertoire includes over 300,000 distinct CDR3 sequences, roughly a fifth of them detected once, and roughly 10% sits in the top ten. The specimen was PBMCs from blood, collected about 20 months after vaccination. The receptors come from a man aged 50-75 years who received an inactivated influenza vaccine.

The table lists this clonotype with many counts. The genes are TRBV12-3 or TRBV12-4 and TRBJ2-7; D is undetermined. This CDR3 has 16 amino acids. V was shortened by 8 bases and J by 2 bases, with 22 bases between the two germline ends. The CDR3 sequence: CASVPVGRVGTYEQYF. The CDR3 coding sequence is TGTGCCAGCGTCCCAGTGGGTCGGGTGGGGACCTACGAGCAGTACTTC.

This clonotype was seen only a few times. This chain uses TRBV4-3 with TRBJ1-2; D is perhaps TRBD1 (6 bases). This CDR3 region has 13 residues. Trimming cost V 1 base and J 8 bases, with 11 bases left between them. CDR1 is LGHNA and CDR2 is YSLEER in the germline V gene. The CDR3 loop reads CASSQGTARGYTF. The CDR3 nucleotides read TGCGCCAGCAGCCAAGGGACAGCACGGGGCTACACCTTC.

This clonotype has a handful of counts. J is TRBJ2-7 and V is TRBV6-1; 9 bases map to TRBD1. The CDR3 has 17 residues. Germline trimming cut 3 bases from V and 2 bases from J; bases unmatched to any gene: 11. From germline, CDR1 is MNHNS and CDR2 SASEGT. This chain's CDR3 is CASSDLTGTGNPYEQYF. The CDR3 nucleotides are TGTGCCAGCAGTGACCTGACCGGGACAGGGAATCCCTACGAGCAGTACTTC.

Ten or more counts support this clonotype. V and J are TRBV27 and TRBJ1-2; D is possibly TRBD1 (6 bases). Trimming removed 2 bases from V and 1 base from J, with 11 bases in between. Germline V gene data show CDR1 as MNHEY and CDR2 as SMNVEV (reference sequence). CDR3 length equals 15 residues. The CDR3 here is CASSLAGQNNYGYTF. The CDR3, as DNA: TGTGCCAGCAGTTTAGCAGGACAGAATAACTATGGCTACACCTTC.

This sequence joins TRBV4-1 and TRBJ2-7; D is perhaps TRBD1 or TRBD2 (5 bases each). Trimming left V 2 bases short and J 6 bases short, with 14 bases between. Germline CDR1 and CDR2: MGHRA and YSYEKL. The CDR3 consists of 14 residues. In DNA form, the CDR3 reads TGCGCCAGCAGCCAACCGGGGCAGGGTCGCGAGCAGTACTTC. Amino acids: CASSQPGQGREQYF.

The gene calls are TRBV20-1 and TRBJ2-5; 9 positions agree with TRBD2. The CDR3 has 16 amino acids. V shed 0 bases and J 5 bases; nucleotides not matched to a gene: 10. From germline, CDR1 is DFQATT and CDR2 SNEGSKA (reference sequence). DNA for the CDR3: TGCAGTGCTAGAGATAGTGGTAGCGGGAGACTGGAGACCCAGTACTTC. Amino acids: CSARDSGSGRLETQYF.

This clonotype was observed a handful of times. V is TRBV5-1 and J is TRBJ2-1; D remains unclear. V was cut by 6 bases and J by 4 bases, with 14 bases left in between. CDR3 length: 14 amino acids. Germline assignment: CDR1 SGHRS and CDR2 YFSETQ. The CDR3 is CASTVGQMYNEQFF. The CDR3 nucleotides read TGCGCCAGCACCGTGGGTCAAATGTACAATGAGCAGTTCTTC.

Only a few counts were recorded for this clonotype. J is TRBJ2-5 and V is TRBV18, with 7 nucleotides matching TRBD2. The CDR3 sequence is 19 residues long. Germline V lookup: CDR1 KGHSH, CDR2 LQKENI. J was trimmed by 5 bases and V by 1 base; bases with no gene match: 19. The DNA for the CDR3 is TGTGCCAGCTCACCACGGACTAGTTTAGTTGGGATCCGTGTCGAGACCCAGTACTTC. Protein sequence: CASSPRTSLVGIRVETQYF.

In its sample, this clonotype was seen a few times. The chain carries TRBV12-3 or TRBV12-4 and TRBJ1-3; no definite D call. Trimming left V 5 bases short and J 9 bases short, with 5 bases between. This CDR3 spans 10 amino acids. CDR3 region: CASSSLTIYF. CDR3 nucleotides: TGTGCCAGCAGTAGTCTCACCATATATTTT.

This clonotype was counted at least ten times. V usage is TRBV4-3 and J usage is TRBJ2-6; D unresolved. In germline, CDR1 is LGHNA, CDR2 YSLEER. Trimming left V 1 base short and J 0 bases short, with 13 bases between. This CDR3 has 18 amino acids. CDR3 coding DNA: TGCGCCAGCAGCCAAGGATGGTCGTCACTCTCTGGGGCCAACGTCCTGACTTTC. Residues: CASSQGWSSLSGANVLTF.

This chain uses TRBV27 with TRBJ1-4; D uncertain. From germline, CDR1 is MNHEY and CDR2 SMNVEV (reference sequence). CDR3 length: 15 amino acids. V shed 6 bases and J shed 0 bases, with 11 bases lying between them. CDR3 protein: CASRLKVATNEKLFF. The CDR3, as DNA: TGTGCCAGCAGATTAAAAGTTGCAACTAATGAAAAACTGTTTTTT. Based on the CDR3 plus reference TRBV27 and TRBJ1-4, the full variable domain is EAQVTQNPRYLITVTGKKLTVTCSQNMNHEYMSWYRQDPGLGLRQIYYSMNVEVTDKGDVPEGYKVSRKEKRNFPLILESPSPNQTSLYFCASRLKVATNEKLFFGSGTQLSVL.

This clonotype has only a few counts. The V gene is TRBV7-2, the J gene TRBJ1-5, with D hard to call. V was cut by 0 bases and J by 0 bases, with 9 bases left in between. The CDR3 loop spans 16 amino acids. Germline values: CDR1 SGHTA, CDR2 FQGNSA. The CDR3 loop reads CASSLAPTYSNQPQHF. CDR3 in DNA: TGTGCCAGCAGCTTAGCCCCAACATATAGCAATCAGCCCCAGCATTTT.

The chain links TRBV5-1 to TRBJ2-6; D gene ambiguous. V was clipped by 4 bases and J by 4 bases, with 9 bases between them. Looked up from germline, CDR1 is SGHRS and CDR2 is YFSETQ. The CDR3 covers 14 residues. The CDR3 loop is CASSPANGANVLTF. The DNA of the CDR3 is TGCGCCAGCAGCCCGGCGAACGGGGCCAACGTCCTGACTTTC.

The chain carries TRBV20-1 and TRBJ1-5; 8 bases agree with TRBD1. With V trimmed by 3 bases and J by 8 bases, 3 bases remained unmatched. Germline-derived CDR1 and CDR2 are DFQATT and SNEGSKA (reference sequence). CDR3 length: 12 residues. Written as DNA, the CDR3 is TGCAGTGCTAGGACAGGGGATGAGCCCCAGCATTTT. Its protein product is CSARTGDEPQHF.

The CDR3 region has the DNA TGTGCCAGCAGTTTTGGCGGGAGGAACACCGGGGAGCTGTTTTTT. This codes for CASSFGGRNTGELFF. The chain joins TRBV12-3 or TRBV12-4 to TRBJ2-2; 7 nucleotides agree with TRBD2. J gave up 1 base and V 3 bases, and 2 bases lay outside the gene matches. The CDR3 extends over 15 amino acids.

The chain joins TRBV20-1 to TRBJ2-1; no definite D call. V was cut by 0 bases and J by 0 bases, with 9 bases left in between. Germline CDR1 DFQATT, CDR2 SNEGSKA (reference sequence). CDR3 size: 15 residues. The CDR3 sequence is CSARDGKLSYNEQFF. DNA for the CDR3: TGCAGTGCTAGAGACGGCAAACTCTCCTACAATGAGCAGTTCTTC.